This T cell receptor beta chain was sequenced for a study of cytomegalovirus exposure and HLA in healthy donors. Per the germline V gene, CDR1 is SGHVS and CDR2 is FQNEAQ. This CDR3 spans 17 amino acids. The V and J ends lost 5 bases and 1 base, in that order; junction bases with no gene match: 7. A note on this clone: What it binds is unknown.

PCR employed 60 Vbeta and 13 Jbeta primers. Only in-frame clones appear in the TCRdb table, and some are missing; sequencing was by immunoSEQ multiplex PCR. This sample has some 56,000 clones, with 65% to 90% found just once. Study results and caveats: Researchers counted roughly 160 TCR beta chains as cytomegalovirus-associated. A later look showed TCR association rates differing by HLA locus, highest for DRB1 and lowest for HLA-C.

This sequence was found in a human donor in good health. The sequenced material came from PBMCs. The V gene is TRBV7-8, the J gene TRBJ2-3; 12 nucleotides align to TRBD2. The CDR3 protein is CASSRTSGRPGTDTQYF. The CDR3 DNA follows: TGTGCCAGCAGCCGTACTAGCGGGAGGCCGGGCACAGATACGCAGTATTTT.